This entry features one T cell receptor beta chain sequence. Stated time point: sample taken at primary tumor resection. Whole RNA, isolated from tumor, nontumor lung or frozen PBMC, was sequenced without prior sorting. The cohort: approximately 74 early-stage, untreated non-small cell lung cancer patients. The data were obtained in a study of spatial heterogeneity in lung cancer. For the study at large: Compared with alpha-chain sequences, beta-chain sequences were consistently detected in greater numbers. Each distinct TCR and UMI combination averaged more than ten appearances in raw reads.

Each molecule of TCR cDNA was tagged with one unique molecular identifier. Each CDR3 protein gets one entry after TCRdb re-called the 5' RACE reads with MiXCR. The repertoire holds around 45,000 distinct CDR3 sequences, with roughly 13% as singletons. The CDR3 contains 15 residues. Germline V CDR1 and CDR2: SGHRS, YFSETQ. V lost 4 bases, J lost 0 bases, and 7 bases stayed unmatched. Sequences were derived from PBMCs, sampled at surgery. The chain links TRBV5-1 to TRBJ2-7, with 7 nucleotides matching TRBD1. The sequence came from a male donor with early-stage non-small cell lung cancer. This CDR3 reads CASSIGTEYSYEQYF. The CDR3 DNA follows: TGCGCCAGCAGCATAGGGACAGAATACTCCTACGAGCAGTACTTC. Drawing the rest from reference TRBV5-1 and TRBJ2-7, the complete variable domain is KAGVTQTPRYLIKTRGQQVTLSCSPISGHRSVSWYQQTPGQGLQFLFEYFSETQRNKGNFPGRFSGRQFSNSRSEMNVSTLELGDSALYLCASSIGTEYSYEQYFGPGTRLTVT.